This T cell receptor (beta chain) was identified in a study of metastatic and nonmetastatic thyroid tumors. In the study overall: Blood and tumor or nodule tissue repertoires from malignant and benign thyroid patients were compared.

Each patient went into thyroid surgery without having received any treatment. V lost 2 bases, J lost 0 bases, and 10 bases lay in between. Germline CDR1 SGHRS, CDR2 YFSETQ. The CDR3 sequence is 15 residues long. Original processing notes: A papillary thyroid cancer distant-metastasis classifier was built from CDR3 differences across clinicopathological groups. TCRdb re-called clones from the PCR reads using MiXCR. It is TCRdb's table, rather than the study itself, that gives the V and J calls and clone size. This sample has thousands of clones, with 17% found just once. By proportion, this clone is medium-sized.

The sample was adjacent normal tissue. This chain connects TRBV5-1 to TRBJ2-3, with TRBD2 as a possible D gene (6 bases). This TCR derives from a female donor with papillary thyroid cancer or a benign thyroid nodule (not recorded which). Some clones in this sample may be carry-over from other donors' samples. CDR3 amino acids: CASSFGRGSTDTQYF. CDR3 DNA: TGCGCCAGCAGCTTCGGGCGGGGAAGCACAGATACGCAGTATTTT. Supplemented by reference TRBV5-1 and TRBJ2-3, the full variable domain reads KAGVTQTPRYLIKTRGQQVTLSCSPISGHRSVSWYQQTPGQGLQFLFEYFSETQRNKGNFPGRFSGRQFSNSRSEMNVSTLELGDSALYLCASSFGRGSTDTQYFGPGTRLTVL.